The clone carrying this T cell receptor (gamma chain) was recorded many times. TCRdb's entry gives the protein of a much larger clone, which mismatches this DNA's translation at residue 5, likely from a read error; the protein reported here is translated from the DNA. Vgamma9/Vdelta2+ and Vdelta2-negative gammadelta T cells were flow-sorted from PBMC for bulk sequencing. TCRdb reapplied CATT to the multiplex PCR reads. The table has 20,000 to 30,000 gamma-chain clones, about 3% seen once. This sample is drawn from a study of γδ T cells in repeated Plasmodium falciparum infection. At the level of the study: Each infection was followed by sampling at 21 days, plus baseline and some pre-infection draws.

Germline CDR1 and CDR2: GITISATS and ISYDGTV (reference sequence). This CDR3 has 12 residues. This rearrangement joins TRGV9 to TRGJ1 or TRGJ2. This TCR was sampled from a pool of human donors (malaria-infected and uninfected, not separated). The sequencing sample was made of gamma-delta T cells from blood. CDR3 nucleotide sequence: TGTGCCTTGTGGGGGGTGGGTTATAAGAAACTCTTT. This gives the protein CALWGVGYKKLF.